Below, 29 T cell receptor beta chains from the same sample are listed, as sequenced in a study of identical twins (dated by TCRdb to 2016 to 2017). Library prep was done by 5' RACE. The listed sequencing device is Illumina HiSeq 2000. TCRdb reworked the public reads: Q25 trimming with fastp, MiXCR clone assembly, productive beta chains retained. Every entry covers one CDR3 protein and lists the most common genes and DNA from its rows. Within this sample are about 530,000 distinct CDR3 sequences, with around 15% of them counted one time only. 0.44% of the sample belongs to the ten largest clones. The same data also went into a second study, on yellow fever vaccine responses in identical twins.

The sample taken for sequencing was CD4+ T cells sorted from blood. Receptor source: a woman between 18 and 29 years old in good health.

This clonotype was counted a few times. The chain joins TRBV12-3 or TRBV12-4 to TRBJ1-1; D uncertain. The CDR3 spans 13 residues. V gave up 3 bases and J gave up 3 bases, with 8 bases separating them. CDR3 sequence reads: CASSFLQDTEAFF. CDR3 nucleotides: TGTGCCAGCAGTTTTTTGCAGGACACTGAAGCTTTCTTT.

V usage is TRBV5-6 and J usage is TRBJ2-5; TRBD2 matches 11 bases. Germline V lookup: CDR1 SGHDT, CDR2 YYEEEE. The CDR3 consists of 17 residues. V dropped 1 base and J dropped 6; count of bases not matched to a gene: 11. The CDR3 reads CASSLWLAGGRGKTQYF. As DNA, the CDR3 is TGTGCCAGCAGCTTGTGGCTAGCGGGGGGCCGGGGGAAGACCCAGTACTTC. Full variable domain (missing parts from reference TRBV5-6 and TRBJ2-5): DAGVTQSPTHLIKTRGQQVTLRCSPKSGHDTVSWYQQALGQGPQFIFQYYEEEERQRGNFPDRFSGHQFPNYSSELNVNALLLGDSALYLCASSLWLAGGRGKTQYFGPGTRLLVL.

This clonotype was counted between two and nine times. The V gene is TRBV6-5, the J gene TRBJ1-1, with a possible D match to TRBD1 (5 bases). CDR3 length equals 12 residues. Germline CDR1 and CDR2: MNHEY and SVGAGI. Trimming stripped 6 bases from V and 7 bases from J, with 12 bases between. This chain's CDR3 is CASSRPGGEAFF. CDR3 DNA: TGTGCCAGCAGCCGTCCTGGGGGTGAAGCTTTCTTT.

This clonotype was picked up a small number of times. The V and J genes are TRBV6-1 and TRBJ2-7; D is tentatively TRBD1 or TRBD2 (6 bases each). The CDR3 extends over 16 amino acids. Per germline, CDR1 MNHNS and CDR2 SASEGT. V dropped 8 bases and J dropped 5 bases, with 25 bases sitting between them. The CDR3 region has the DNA TGTGCCAGCGGGGGGACATATCGGACTCTCGTCCACGAGCAGTACTTC. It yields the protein CASGGTYRTLVHEQYF.

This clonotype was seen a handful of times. CDR3 sequence: CASSSGQATNEKLFF. The CDR3 DNA sequence: TGCGCCAGCAGCAGCGGACAGGCAACTAATGAAAAACTGTTTTTT. The chain uses TRBV5-1 and TRBJ1-4; 7 nucleotides match TRBD1. Trimming at V came to 4 bases and at J to 0 bases, leaving 3 bases not matched to a gene. Germline-derived CDR1 and CDR2 are SGHRS and YFSETQ. This CDR3 has 15 amino acids.

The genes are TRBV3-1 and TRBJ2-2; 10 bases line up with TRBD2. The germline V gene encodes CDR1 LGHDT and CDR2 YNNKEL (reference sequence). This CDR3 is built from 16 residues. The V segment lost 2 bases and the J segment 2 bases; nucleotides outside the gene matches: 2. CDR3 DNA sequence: TGTGCCAGCAGCCAAAGACTAGCGGGTAACACCGGGGAGCTGTTTTTT. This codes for CASSQRLAGNTGELFF.

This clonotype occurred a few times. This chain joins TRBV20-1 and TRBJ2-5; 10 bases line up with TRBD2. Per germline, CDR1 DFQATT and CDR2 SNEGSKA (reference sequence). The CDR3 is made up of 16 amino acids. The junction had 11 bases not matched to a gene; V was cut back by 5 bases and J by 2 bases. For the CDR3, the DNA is TGCAGTGCTGTGGGAACTAGCGGGGTAACGCAAGAGACCCAGTACTTC. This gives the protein CSAVGTSGVTQETQYF.

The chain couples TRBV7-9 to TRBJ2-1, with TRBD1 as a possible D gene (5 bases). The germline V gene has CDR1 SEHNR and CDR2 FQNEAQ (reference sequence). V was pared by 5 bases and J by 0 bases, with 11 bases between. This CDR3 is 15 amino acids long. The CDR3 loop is CASSAQASSYNEQFF. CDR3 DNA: TGTGCCAGCAGCGCACAGGCCAGCTCCTACAATGAGCAGTTCTTC.

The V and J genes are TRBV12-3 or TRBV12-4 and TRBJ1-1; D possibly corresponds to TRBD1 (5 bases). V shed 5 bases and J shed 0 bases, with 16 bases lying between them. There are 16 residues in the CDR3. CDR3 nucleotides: TGTGCCAGCAGTATACTCCCGGGACGGATGAACACTGAAGCTTTCTTT. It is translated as CASSILPGRMNTEAFF.

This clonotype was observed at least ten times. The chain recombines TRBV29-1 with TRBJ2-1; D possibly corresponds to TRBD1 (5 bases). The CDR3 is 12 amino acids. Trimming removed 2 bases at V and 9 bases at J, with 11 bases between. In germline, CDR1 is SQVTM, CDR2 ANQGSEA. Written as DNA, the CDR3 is TGCAGCGTTGAAAAGACCAGGGTTGAGCAGTTCTTC. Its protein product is CSVEKTRVEQFF.

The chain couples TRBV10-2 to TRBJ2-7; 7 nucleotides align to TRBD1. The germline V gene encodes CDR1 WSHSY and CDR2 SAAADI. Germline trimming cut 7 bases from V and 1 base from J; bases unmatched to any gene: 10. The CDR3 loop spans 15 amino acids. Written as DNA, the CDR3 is TGCGCCAGCACCAAAGACAGGGAGCGATCCTACGAGCAGTACGTC. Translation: CASTKDRERSYEQYV.

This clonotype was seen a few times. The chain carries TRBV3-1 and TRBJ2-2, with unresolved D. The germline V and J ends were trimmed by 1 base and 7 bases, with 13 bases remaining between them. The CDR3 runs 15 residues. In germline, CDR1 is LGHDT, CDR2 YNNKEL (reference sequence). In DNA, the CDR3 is TGTGCCAGCAGCCAAGGGAGAGGAGAGAGCGGGGAGCTGTTTTTT. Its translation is CASSQGRGESGELFF.

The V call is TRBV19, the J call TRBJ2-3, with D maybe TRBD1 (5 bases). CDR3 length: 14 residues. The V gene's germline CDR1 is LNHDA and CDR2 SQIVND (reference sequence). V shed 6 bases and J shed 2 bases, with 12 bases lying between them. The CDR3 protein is CASRRTTDTDTQYF. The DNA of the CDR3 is TGTGCCAGTAGAAGAACGACAGACACAGATACGCAGTATTTT.

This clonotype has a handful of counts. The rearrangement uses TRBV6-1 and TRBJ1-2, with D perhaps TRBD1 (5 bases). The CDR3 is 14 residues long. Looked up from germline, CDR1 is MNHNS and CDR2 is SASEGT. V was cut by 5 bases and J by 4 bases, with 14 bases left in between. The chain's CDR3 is CASSPLTGSYGYTF. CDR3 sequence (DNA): TGTGCCAGCAGTCCCCTTACAGGATCCTATGGCTACACCTTC.

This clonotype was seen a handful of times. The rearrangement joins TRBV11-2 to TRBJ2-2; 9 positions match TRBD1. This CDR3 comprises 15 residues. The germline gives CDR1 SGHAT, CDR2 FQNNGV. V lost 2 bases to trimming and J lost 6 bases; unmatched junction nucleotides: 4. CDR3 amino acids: CASSLLTGGAGELFF. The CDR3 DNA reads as TGTGCCAGCAGCTTATTGACAGGGGGTGCCGGGGAGCTGTTTTTT.

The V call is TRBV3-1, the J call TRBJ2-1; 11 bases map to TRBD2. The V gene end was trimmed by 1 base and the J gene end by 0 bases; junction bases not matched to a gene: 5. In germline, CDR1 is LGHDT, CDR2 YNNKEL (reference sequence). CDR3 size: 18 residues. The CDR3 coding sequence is TGTGCCAGCAGCCAAGTTAGCGGGGGGGCCAGCTCCTACAATGAGCAGTTCTTC. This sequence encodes CASSQVSGGASSYNEQFF.

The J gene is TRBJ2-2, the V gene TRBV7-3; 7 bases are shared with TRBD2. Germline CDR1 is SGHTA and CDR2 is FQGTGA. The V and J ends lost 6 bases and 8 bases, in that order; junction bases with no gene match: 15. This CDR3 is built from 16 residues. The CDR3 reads CASRFAGTTSGGELFF. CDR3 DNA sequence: TGTGCCAGCAGATTCGCCGGGACTACATCGGGAGGGGAGCTGTTTTTT.

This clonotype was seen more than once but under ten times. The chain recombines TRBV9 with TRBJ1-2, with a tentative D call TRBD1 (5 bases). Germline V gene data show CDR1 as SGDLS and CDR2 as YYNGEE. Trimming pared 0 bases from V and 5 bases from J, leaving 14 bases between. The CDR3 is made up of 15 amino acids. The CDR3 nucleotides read TGTGCCAGCAGCGTAGGGGGGGTAACGTCTTATGGCTACACCTTC. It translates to CASSVGGVTSYGYTF.

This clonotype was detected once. This CDR3 is CASSSLYWGAHNEQFF. Written as DNA, the CDR3 is TGTGCCAGCAGCTCCCTTTATTGGGGGGCCCACAATGAGCAGTTCTTC. The chain has TRBV7-2 and TRBJ2-1, with D possibly being TRBD1 or TRBD2 (6 bases each). This CDR3 is 16 amino acids long. V was shortened by 4 bases and J by 5 bases, with 18 bases between the two germline ends. Looked up from germline, CDR1 is SGHTA and CDR2 is FQGNSA.

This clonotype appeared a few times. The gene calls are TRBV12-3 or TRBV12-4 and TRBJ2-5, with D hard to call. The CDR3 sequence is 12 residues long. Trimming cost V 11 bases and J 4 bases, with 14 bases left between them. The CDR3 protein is CARPMSRETQYF. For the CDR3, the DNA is TGTGCCCGGCCCATGTCCCGAGAGACCCAGTACTTC.

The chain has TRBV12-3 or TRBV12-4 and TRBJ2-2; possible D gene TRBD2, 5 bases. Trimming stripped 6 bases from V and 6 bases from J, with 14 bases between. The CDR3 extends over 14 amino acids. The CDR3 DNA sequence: TGTGCCAGCAGAAAGAGGGATCAATCCGGGGAGCTGTTTTTT. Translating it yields CASRKRDQSGELFF.

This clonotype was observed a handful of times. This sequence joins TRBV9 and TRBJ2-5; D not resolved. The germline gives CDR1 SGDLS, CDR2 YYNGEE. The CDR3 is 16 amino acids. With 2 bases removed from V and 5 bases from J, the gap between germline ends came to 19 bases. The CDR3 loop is CASSVSSGRQGETQYF. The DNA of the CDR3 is TGTGCCAGCAGCGTCTCCTCGGGCCGACAAGGGGAGACCCAGTACTTC.

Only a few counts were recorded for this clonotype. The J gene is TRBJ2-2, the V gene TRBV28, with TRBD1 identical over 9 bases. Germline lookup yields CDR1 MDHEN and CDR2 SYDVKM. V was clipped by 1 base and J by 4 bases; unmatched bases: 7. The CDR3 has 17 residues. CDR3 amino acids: CASSLSKGTGLTGELFF. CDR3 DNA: TGTGCCAGCAGTTTATCGAAGGGGACAGGGCTCACCGGGGAGCTGTTTTTT. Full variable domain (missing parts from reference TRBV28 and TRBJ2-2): DVKVTQSSRYLVKRTGEKVFLECVQDMDHENMFWYRQDPGLGLRLIYFSYDVKMKEKGDIPEGYSVSREKKERFSLILESASTNQTSMYLCASSLSKGTGLTGELFFGEGSRLTVL.

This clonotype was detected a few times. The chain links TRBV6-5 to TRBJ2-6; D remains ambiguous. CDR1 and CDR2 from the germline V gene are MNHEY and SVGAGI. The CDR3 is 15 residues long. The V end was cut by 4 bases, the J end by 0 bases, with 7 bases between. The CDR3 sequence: CASSSRTSGANVLTF. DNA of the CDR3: TGTGCCAGCAGTTCTCGGACCTCTGGGGCCAACGTCCTGACTTTC.

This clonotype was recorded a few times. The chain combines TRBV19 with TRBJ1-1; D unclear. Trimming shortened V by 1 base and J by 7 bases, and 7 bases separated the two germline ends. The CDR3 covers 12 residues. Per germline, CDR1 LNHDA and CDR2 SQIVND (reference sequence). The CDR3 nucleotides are TGTGCCAGTAGTATAGCAGGCAGTGAAGCTTTCTTT. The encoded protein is CASSIAGSEAFF.

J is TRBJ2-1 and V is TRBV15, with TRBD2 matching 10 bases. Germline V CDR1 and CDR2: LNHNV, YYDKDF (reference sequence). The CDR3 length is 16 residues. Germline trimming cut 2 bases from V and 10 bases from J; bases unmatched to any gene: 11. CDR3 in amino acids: CATSRTSGGAPREQFF. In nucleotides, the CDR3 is TGTGCCACCAGCAGAACCAGCGGGGGGGCCCCCCGCGAGCAGTTCTTC.

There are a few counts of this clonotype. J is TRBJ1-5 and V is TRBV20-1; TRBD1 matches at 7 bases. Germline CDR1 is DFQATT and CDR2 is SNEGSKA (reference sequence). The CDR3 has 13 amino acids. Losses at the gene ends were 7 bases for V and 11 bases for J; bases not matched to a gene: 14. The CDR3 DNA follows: TGCAGTGTTCAGACAGGGTCGAAAGTGGCCCAGCATTTT. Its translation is CSVQTGSKVAQHF.

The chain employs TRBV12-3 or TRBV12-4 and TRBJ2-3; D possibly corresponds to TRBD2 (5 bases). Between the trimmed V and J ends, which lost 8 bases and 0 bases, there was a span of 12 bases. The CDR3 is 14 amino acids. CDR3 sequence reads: CASGSGTSTDTQYF. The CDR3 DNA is TGTGCCAGCGGAAGCGGAACTAGCACAGATACGCAGTATTTT.

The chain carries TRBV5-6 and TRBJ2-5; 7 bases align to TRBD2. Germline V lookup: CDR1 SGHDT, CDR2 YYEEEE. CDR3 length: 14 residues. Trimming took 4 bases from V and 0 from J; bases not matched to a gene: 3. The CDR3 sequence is CASSPGLNQETQYF. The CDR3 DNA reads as TGTGCCAGCAGCCCGGGACTAAACCAAGAGACCCAGTACTTC.